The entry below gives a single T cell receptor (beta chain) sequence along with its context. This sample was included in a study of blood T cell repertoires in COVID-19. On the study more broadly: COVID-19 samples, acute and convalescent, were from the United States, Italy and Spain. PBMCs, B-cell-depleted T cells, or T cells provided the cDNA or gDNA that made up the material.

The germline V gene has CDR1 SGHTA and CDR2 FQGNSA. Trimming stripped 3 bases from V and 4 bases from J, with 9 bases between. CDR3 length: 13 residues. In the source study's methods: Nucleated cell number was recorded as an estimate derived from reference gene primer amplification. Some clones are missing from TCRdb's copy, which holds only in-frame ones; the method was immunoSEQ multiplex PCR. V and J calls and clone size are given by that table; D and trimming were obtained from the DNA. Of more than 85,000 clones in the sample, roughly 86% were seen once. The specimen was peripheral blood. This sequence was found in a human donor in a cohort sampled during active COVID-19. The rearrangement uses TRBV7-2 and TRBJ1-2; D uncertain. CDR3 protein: CASSLERRYGYTF. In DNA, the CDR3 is TGTGCCAGCAGCTTGGAGCGCCGCTATGGCTACACCTTC.